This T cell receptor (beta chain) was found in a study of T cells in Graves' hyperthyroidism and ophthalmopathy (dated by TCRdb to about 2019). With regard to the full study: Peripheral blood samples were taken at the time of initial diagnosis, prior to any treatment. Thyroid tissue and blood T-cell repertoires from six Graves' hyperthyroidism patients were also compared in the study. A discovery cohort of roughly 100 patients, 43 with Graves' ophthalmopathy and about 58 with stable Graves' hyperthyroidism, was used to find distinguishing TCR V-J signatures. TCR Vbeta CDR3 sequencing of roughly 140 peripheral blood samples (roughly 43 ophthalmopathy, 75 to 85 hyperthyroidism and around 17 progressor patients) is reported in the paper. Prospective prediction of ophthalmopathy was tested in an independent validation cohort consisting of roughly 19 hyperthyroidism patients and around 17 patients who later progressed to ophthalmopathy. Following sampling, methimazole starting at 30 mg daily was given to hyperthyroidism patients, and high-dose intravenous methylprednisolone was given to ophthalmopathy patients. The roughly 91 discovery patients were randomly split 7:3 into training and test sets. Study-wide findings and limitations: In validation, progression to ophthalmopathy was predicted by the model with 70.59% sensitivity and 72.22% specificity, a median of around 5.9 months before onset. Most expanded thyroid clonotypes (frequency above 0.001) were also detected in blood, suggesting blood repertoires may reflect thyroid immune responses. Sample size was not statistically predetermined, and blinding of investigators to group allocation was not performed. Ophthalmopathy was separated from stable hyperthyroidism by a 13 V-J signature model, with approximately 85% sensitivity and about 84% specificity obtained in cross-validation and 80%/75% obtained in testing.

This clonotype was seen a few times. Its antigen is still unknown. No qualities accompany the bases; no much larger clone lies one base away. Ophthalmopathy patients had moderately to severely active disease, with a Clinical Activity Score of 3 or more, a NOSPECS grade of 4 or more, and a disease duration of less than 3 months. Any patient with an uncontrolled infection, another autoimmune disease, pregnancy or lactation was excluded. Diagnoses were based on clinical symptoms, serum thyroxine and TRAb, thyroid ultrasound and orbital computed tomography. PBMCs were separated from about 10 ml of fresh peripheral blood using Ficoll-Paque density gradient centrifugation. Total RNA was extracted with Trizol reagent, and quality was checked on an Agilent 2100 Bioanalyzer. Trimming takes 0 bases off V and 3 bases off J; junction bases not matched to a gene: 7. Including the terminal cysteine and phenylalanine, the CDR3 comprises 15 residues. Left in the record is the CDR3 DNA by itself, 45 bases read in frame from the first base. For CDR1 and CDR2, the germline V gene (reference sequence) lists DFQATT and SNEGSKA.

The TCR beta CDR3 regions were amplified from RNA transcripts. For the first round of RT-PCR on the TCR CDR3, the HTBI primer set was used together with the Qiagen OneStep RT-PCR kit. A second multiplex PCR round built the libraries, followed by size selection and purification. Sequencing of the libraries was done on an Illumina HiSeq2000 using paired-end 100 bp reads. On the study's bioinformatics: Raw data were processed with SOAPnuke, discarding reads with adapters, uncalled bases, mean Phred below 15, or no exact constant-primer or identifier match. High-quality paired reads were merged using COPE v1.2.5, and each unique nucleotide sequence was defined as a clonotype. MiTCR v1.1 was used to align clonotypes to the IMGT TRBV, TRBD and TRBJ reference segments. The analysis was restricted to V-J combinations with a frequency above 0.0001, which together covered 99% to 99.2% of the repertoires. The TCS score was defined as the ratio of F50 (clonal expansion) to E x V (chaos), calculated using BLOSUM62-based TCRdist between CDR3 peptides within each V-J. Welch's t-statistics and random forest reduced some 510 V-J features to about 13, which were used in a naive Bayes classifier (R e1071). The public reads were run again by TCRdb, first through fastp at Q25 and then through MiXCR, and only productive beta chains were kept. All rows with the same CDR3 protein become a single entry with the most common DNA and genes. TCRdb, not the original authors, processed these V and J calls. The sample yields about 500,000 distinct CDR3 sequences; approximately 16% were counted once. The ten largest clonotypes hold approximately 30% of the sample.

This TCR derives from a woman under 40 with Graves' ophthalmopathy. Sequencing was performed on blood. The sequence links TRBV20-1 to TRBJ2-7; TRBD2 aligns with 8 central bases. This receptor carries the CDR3 CSARDLAGGGYEQYF. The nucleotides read TGCAGTGCTAGAGATCTGGCGGGAGGCGGCTACGAGCAGTACTTC.